A selection of T cell receptor beta chains follows, all from one sample in a study of cytomegalovirus exposure and HLA in healthy donors. Profiled with immunoSEQ multiplex PCR; TCRdb holds only in-frame clones, not every one. The repertoire holds 130,000 to 150,000 clones, 55% to 80% seen once, with 13% to 15% in the top ten. The specimen was PBMCs. These receptors were taken from a human donor in good health. Both conserved end residues are part of each CDR3. D genes are given only for firm matches. Size is stated for part of the rows, as once, few or many counts, or as a class when the clone is expanded.

CDR3: CASSSSTWGLNEQFF
DNA: TGTGCCAGCAGCTCTAGTACGTGGGGGCTCAATGAGCAGTTCTTC
V: TRBV7-2
size: once
J: TRBJ2-1
D: -

CDR3: CASSGNPGGWANTGELFF
DNA: TGTGCCAGCAGCGGAAATCCGGGGGGCTGGGCGAACACCGGGGAGCTGTTTTTT
V: TRBV9
size: -
J: TRBJ2-2
D: -

CDR3: CASSLAVAGYEQYF
DNA: TGTGCCAGCAGCTTAGCTGTAGCGGGCTACGAGCAGTACTTC
V: TRBV7-8
size: -
J: TRBJ2-7
D: TRBD2

CDR3: CASSLEASEQYF
DNA: TGTGCCAGCAGCTTGGAAGCCTCCGAGCAGTACTTC
V: TRBV5-4
size: -
J: TRBJ2-7
D: -

CDR3: CASSLDLSGTPNEQFF
DNA: TGCGCCAGCAGCTTGGACCTTAGCGGGACCCCCAATGAGCAGTTCTTC
V: TRBV5-1
size: -
J: TRBJ2-1
D: TRBD2

CDR3: CASSLRTGRDTEAFF
DNA: TGCGCCAGCAGCTTACGGACAGGACGGGACACTGAAGCTTTCTTT
V: TRBV5-1
size: -
J: TRBJ1-1
D: TRBD1

CDR3: CASRLAGGVDTQYF
DNA: TGTGCCAGCAGACTAGCGGGAGGGGTGGATACGCAGTATTTT
V: TRBV6-6
size: -
J: TRBJ2-3
D: TRBD2

CDR3: CASKGQEISNQPQHF
DNA: TGTGCCAGTAAAGGACAGGAAATTAGCAATCAGCCCCAGCATTTT
V: TRBV19
size: -
J: TRBJ1-5
D: TRBD1

CDR3: CASSTGTGAVGEQFF
DNA: TGTGCCAGCAGTACCGGGACAGGGGCAGTCGGGGAGCAGTTCTTC
V: TRBV6-1
size: few
J: TRBJ2-1
D: TRBD1

CDR3: CASSGTGHNQPQHF
DNA: TGTGCAAGCTCCGGGACAGGACACAATCAGCCCCAGCATTTT
V: TRBV30
size: -
J: TRBJ1-5
D: TRBD1

CDR3: CASSIAALAGEYEQYF
DNA: TGTGCCAGTAGTATAGCCGCCCTAGCGGGAGAGTACGAGCAGTACTTC
V: TRBV19
size: -
J: TRBJ2-7
D: TRBD2

CDR3: CASSLGTSGLTDTQYF
DNA: TGTGCCAGCAGCTTAGGGACTAGCGGGCTCACAGATACGCAGTATTTT
V: TRBV7-3
size: -
J: TRBJ2-3
D: TRBD2

CDR3: CASSQEGQGAGQPQHF
DNA: TGTGCCAGCAGCCAAGAGGGTCAGGGGGCCGGGCAGCCCCAGCATTTT
V: TRBV14
size: -
J: TRBJ1-5
D: TRBD1

CDR3: CATSETGAGANVLTF
DNA: TGTGCCACCAGCGAAACAGGTGCCGGGGCCAACGTCCTGACTTTC
V: TRBV15
size: few
J: TRBJ2-6
D: -

CDR3: CASSLMKGLLQETQYF
DNA: TGTGCCAGCAGCTTGATGAAAGGACTCCTACAAGAGACCCAGTACTTC
V: TRBV28
size: once
J: TRBJ2-5
D: -

CDR3: CASSAGTSSYEQYF
DNA: TGCGCCAGCAGCGCCGGGACTAGTTCCTACGAGCAGTACTTC
V: TRBV5-1
size: -
J: TRBJ2-7
D: TRBD2

CDR3: CASSLEGTGGDQPQHF
DNA: TGTGCCAGCAGTTTAGAGGGGACAGGGGGTGATCAGCCCCAGCATTTT
V: TRBV27
size: -
J: TRBJ1-5
D: TRBD1

CDR3: CASSAGTGYTDTQYF
DNA: TGTGCCAGCTCGGCCGGGACAGGTTACACAGATACGCAGTATTTT
V: TRBV18
size: -
J: TRBJ2-3
D: TRBD1

CDR3: CASRVTGALNTEAFF
DNA: TGTGCCAGCAGAGTGACAGGGGCCTTGAACACTGAAGCTTTCTTT
V: TRBV6-1
size: -
J: TRBJ1-1
D: TRBD1

CDR3: CASKRAGDPLSEQFF
DNA: TGTGCCAGCAAGAGGGCGGGGGACCCCCTTTCGGAGCAGTTCTTC
V: TRBV2
size: few
J: TRBJ2-1
D: TRBD2

CDR3: CASRAGRFRVDEQFF
DNA: TGCGCCAGCAGGGCTGGCAGGTTCCGTGTCGATGAGCAGTTCTTC
V: TRBV5-1
size: -
J: TRBJ2-1
D: -

CDR3: CASTVHRQLNEQFF
DNA: TGTGCCAGCACCGTTCACCGACAGTTAAATGAGCAGTTCTTC
V: TRBV7-8
size: -
J: TRBJ2-1
D: -

CDR3: CASSDEAGVTYEQYF
DNA: TGCGCCAGCAGTGATGAGGCGGGGGTAACCTACGAGCAGTACTTC
V: TRBV10-2
size: -
J: TRBJ2-7
D: TRBD2

CDR3: CASSLVSGLRNTEAFF
DNA: TGTGCCAGCAGTTTAGTTTCAGGGTTGAGGAACACTGAAGCTTTCTTT
V: TRBV28
size: -
J: TRBJ1-1
D: -

CDR3: CASSLAGTSRGGAQYF
DNA: TGTGCCAGCAGCTTAGCCGGGACTAGCCGGGGGGGGGCCCAGTACTTC
V: TRBV7-9
size: -
J: TRBJ2-5
D: TRBD2

CDR3: CASSDNQGMYTGELFF
DNA: TGTGCCAGCAGTGATAACCAGGGCATGTACACCGGGGAGCTGTTTTTT
V: TRBV25-1
size: once
J: TRBJ2-2
D: -

CDR3: CASSPYYTEAFF
DNA: TGTGCCAGCAGCCCATACTACACTGAAGCTTTCTTT
V: TRBV2
size: -
J: TRBJ1-1
D: -

CDR3: CASSLTRRQETQYF
DNA: TGTGCCAGCAGCTTAACGCGGCGTCAAGAGACCCAGTACTTC
V: TRBV7-3
size: -
J: TRBJ2-5
D: -

CDR3: CASRKDRALNNEQFF
DNA: TGTGCCAGCAGGAAGGACAGGGCCCTAAACAATGAGCAGTTCTTC
V: TRBV2
size: -
J: TRBJ2-1
D: TRBD1

CDR3: CASSSSTSGGASRTDTQYF
DNA: TGTGCCAGCAGTTCTTCTACTAGCGGGGGGGCCAGTAGGACAGATACGCAGTATTTT
V: TRBV27
size: -
J: TRBJ2-3
D: TRBD2

CDR3: CASSVDRGLRGYTF
DNA: TGTGCCAGCAGTGTAGACAGGGGGCTGCGAGGCTACACCTTC
V: TRBV27
size: once
J: TRBJ1-2
D: TRBD1

CDR3: CASSTWTNEKLFF
DNA: TGTGCCAGCAGTACTTGGACTAATGAAAAACTGTTTTTT
V: TRBV6-1
size: -
J: TRBJ1-4
D: -

CDR3: CAWRRDSFYGYTF
DNA: TGTGCCTGGAGGCGGGACAGCTTCTATGGCTACACCTTC
V: TRBV30
size: -
J: TRBJ1-2
D: TRBD1

CDR3: CASSLGDRHSYEQYF
DNA: TGTGCCAGCAGCCTCGGGGACAGGCATTCCTACGAGCAGTACTTC
V: TRBV21-1
size: -
J: TRBJ2-7
D: -

CDR3: CASRTGDRSSPLHF
DNA: TGTGCCAGCAGGACAGGGGATCGGTCTTCACCCCTCCACTTT
V: TRBV25-1
size: -
J: TRBJ1-6
D: TRBD1

CDR3: CAISSLALNEQFF
DNA: TGTGCCATCAGTTCGCTAGCGTTAAATGAGCAGTTCTTC
V: TRBV10-3
size: -
J: TRBJ2-1
D: -

CDR3: CASSYSHRGDTEAFF
DNA: TGTGCCAGCAGTTACTCCCACAGGGGGGACACTGAAGCTTTCTTT
V: TRBV6-5
size: -
J: TRBJ1-1
D: TRBD1

CDR3: CASSQEGGGLTEAFF
DNA: TGTGCCAGCAGCCAAGAAGGGGGGGGGCTCACTGAAGCTTTCTTT
V: TRBV14
size: -
J: TRBJ1-1
D: -

CDR3: CTSQREYDEQFF
DNA: TGTACCTCTCAGCGGGAGTATGATGAGCAGTTCTTC
V: TRBV30
size: few
J: TRBJ2-1
D: TRBD2

CDR3: CASSWDLNTGELFF
DNA: TGTGCCAGCAGTTGGGACTTGAACACCGGGGAGCTGTTTTTT
V: TRBV6-5
size: -
J: TRBJ2-2
D: -

CDR3: CATSRELNYGYTF
DNA: TGTGCCACCAGCAGAGAACTTAACTATGGCTACACCTTC
V: TRBV15
size: -
J: TRBJ1-2
D: -

CDR3: CASSVAATNEKLFF
DNA: TGTGCCAGCAGCGTTGCGGCAACTAATGAAAAACTGTTTTTT
V: TRBV9
size: -
J: TRBJ1-4
D: -

CDR3: CGVGQREISYNEQFF
DNA: TGCGGCGTTGGTCAGCGGGAGATCTCCTACAATGAGCAGTTCTTC
V: TRBV29-1
size: -
J: TRBJ2-1
D: TRBD2

CDR3: CASSKPGLGNQPQHF
DNA: TGTGCCAGCAGTAAACCGGGATTGGGCAATCAGCCCCAGCATTTT
V: TRBV28
size: -
J: TRBJ1-5
D: -

CDR3: CASSLQREAFYEQYF
DNA: TGTGCCAGCAGCTTACAGCGGGAGGCTTTCTACGAGCAGTACTTC
V: TRBV7-8
size: -
J: TRBJ2-7
D: TRBD2

CDR3: CASSPGTGWYEQYF
DNA: TGTGCCAGCAGCCCCGGGACAGGATGGTACGAGCAGTACTTC
V: TRBV27
size: -
J: TRBJ2-7
D: TRBD1

CDR3: CASSRGTGQDEKLFF
DNA: TGTGCCAGCAGCAGAGGGACAGGGCAGGATGAAAAACTGTTTTTT
V: TRBV5-4
size: -
J: TRBJ1-4
D: TRBD1

CDR3: CASSYSGSGFYNEQFF
DNA: TGTGCCAGCAGTTACTCTGGTAGCGGTTTCTACAATGAGCAGTTCTTC
V: TRBV6-5
size: -
J: TRBJ2-1
D: -

CDR3: CASSPVRDYSYEQYF
DNA: TGTGCCAGCTCACCAGTCCGGGACTATTCCTACGAGCAGTACTTC
V: TRBV18
size: -
J: TRBJ2-7
D: TRBD2

CDR3: CASSSDTYNEQFF
DNA: TGTGCCAGCAGCTCAGATACCTACAATGAGCAGTTCTTC
V: TRBV11-2
size: -
J: TRBJ2-1
D: -

CDR3: CASSPELAGFWNEQFF
DNA: TGTGCCAGCAGCCCCGAACTAGCGGGATTTTGGAATGAGCAGTTCTTC
V: TRBV7-2
size: -
J: TRBJ2-1
D: TRBD2

CDR3: CASSQTRDISPRGYTF
DNA: TGCGCCAGCAGCCAAACCCGGGACATTTCTCCCCGGGGCTACACCTTC
V: TRBV4-1
size: -
J: TRBJ1-2
D: -

CDR3: CASSEDRGKAFF
DNA: TGTGCCAGCAGTGAGGACAGGGGAAAAGCTTTCTTT
V: TRBV9
size: -
J: TRBJ1-1
D: TRBD1

CDR3: CASSLRDYGYTF
DNA: TGTGCCAGCAGTCTAAGAGACTATGGCTACACCTTC
V: TRBV28
size: -
J: TRBJ1-2
D: -

CDR3: CASSIWETGSGNTIYF
DNA: TGTGCCAGCAGCATTTGGGAGACAGGCTCTGGAAACACCATATATTTT
V: TRBV28
size: -
J: TRBJ1-3
D: -

CDR3: CASSESLRGGRETQYF
DNA: TGTGCCAGCAGTGAATCACTGCGGGGGGGCCGAGAGACCCAGTACTTC
V: TRBV6-1
size: -
J: TRBJ2-5
D: TRBD2

CDR3: CASSRGEKLFF
DNA: TGTGCCAGCAGCCGGGGAGAAAAACTGTTTTTT
V: TRBV7-9
size: -
J: TRBJ1-4
D: -